These T cell receptor beta chains were read from a single sample in a study of T cells in Graves' hyperthyroidism and ophthalmopathy. TCRdb re-called the multiplex PCR reads with MiXCR, one entry per CDR3 protein. The table has more than 300,000 distinct CDR3 sequences, about 15% seen once. The sequencing sample was made of blood. The receptors derive from a young woman with Graves' hyperthyroidism that later progressed to Graves' ophthalmopathy. Each CDR3 is given with its conserved first and last residue. The D gene is left open where the match is weak. Not all rows give a size; the values are once, few, many and, for expanded clones, a class.

v_gene	abundance	j_gene	d_gene	CDR3nt	CDR3aa
TRBV20-1	many	TRBJ1-6	.	TGCAGTGCTAGGTCTTACAGGGAGAGCTCCTATAATTCACCCCTCCACTTT	CSARSYRESSYNSPLHF
TRBV25-1	many	TRBJ1-2	.	TGTGCCAGCAGTGAATTCGGCCAGACTAACTATGGCTACACCTTC	CASSEFGQTNYGYTF
TRBV11-2	few	TRBJ2-1	TRBD1	TGTGCCAGCAGCTTACTACAGGGGAACGACAATGAGCAGTTCTTC	CASSLLQGNDNEQFF
TRBV3-1	few	TRBJ2-2	.	TGTGCCAGCAGCCAAGAGCGGGGAACACCAAACACCGGGGAGCTGTTTTTT	CASSQERGTPNTGELFF
TRBV15	.	TRBJ2-1	.	TGTGCCACCAGCGGACAGTTGGGCACCTACAATGAGCAGTTCTTC	CATSGQLGTYNEQFF
TRBV6-9	.	TRBJ2-1	TRBD2	TGTGCCAGCAGTTACCAAGGACTAGCGGGAGTTAATGAGCAGTTCTTC	CASSYQGLAGVNEQFF
TRBV18	many	TRBJ2-3	TRBD2	TGTGCCAGCTCACCTACGGGACTAGCGGGAGTTACAGATACGCAGTATTTT	CASSPTGLAGVTDTQYF
TRBV11-2	few	TRBJ2-7	TRBD1	TGTGCCAGCAGCTTAGAGACCGACAGGGCCCCCTACGAGCAGTACTTC	CASSLETDRAPYEQYF
TRBV12-3/TRBV12-4	many	TRBJ2-7	.	TGTGCCAGCAGTGGAGGGCCTCGCGAGCAGTACTTC	CASSGGPREQYF
TRBV6-1	many	TRBJ1-5	.	TGTGCCAGCAGTTTACCTGGGGGGCCAGATAGCAATCAGCCCCAGCATTTT	CASSLPGGPDSNQPQHF
TRBV28	many	TRBJ1-2	.	TGTGCCAGCAGTTTATTCGGGGACTTAAACTATGGCTACACCTTC	CASSLFGDLNYGYTF
TRBV27	.	TRBJ2-1	TRBD2	TGTGCCAGCAGTTTATTAGTCGCGGGGGGCTTCGGAGATGAGCAGTTCTTC	CASSLLVAGGFGDEQFF
TRBV12-3/TRBV12-4	few	TRBJ1-3	.	TGTGCCAGCACCCCAACGAAAGGAAACACCATATATTTT	CASTPTKGNTIYF
TRBV12-3/TRBV12-4	once	TRBJ2-7	TRBD1	TGTGCCAGCAGTCTACAGGGGATGGATGAGCAGTACTTC	CASSLQGMDEQYF
TRBV9	.	TRBJ2-1	.	TGTGCCAGCAGCCCCCCGGGGTCCGCCTACAATGTGCAGTTCTTC	CASSPPGSAYNVQFF
TRBV9	few	TRBJ2-5	.	TGTGCCAGCAGCGCAGGGACGGCGCAAGAGACCCAGTACTTC	CASSAGTAQETQYF
TRBV18	many	TRBJ1-2	.	TGTGCCAGCTCAACATCCGTTGAGCCAAGAAACTATGGCTACACCTTC	CASSTSVEPRNYGYTF
TRBV20-1	.	TRBJ2-1	.	TGCAGTGCTAGAGTTATCTCTCTTCAAGGACAGTCGGAGGATGAGCAGTTCTTC	CSARVISLQGQSEDEQFF